A selection of T cell receptor beta chains follows, all from one sample in a study of OX40 agonist ivuxolimab in advanced cancers. TCRdb's table, derived via immunoSEQ multiplex PCR, lists solely in-frame clones and lacks some. Of approximately 31,000 clones in the sample, around 90% are singletons; the top ten hold under 1%. The sequenced sample was CD4+ or CD8+ T cells sorted from blood, obtained in a trial of the OX40 agonist ivuxolimab. The source of these receptors is an adult with an advanced solid tumor such as melanoma, head and neck, liver or kidney cancer. The CDR3 runs from the conserved cysteine through the conserved F or W. D genes are given only for firm matches. A clone size is listed for some rows: how often the clone was seen (once, few, many), or a class if it is expanded.

v_call: TRBV10-2
j_call: TRBJ2-1
d_call: -
clone_size: -
cdr3_aa: CASSESRGTRHNEQFF
cdr3_nt: TGCGCCAGCAGTGAGTCTAGGGGTACTAGGCACAATGAGCAGTTCTTC

v_call: TRBV4-3
j_call: TRBJ2-3
d_call: -
clone_size: once
cdr3_aa: CASSQGLSTDTQYF
cdr3_nt: TGCGCCAGCAGCCAAGGCCTTAGCACAGATACGCAGTATTTT

v_call: TRBV19
j_call: TRBJ1-1
d_call: -
clone_size: once
cdr3_aa: CASSNGGLRMNTEAFF
cdr3_nt: TGTGCCAGTAGTAACGGGGGATTGAGAATGAACACTGAAGCTTTCTTT

v_call: TRBV9
j_call: TRBJ2-7
d_call: -
clone_size: few
cdr3_aa: CASSAATDYEQYF
cdr3_nt: TGTGCCAGCAGCGCCGCGACCGATTACGAGCAGTACTTC

v_call: TRBV9
j_call: TRBJ1-2
d_call: -
clone_size: -
cdr3_aa: CASSVGMSGGYTF
cdr3_nt: TGTGCCAGCAGCGTAGGGATGTCGGGTGGCTACACCTTC

v_call: TRBV6-1
j_call: TRBJ2-7
d_call: -
clone_size: -
cdr3_aa: CASLQDPYEQYF
cdr3_nt: TGTGCCAGCTTACAGGACCCTTACGAGCAGTACTTC

v_call: TRBV23-1
j_call: TRBJ1-5
d_call: TRBD1
clone_size: -
cdr3_aa: CASSPHLQPNRGHSNQPQHF
cdr3_nt: TGCGCCAGCAGTCCGCACCTCCAGCCTAACAGGGGGCATAGCAATCAGCCCCAGCATTTT

v_call: TRBV6-5
j_call: TRBJ1-1
d_call: -
clone_size: -
cdr3_aa: CASSVTGARAFF
cdr3_nt: TGTGCCAGCAGTGTTACCGGGGCCCGCGCTTTCTTT

v_call: TRBV6-1
j_call: TRBJ2-3
d_call: TRBD1
clone_size: -
cdr3_aa: CASSRQGSDTQYF
cdr3_nt: TGTGCCAGCAGCAGACAGGGGTCAGATACGCAGTATTTT

v_call: TRBV6-5
j_call: TRBJ2-3
d_call: -
clone_size: -
cdr3_aa: CASSPGGPTDTQYF
cdr3_nt: TGTGCCAGCAGTCCGGGCGGGCCCACAGATACGCAGTATTTT

v_call: TRBV4-1
j_call: TRBJ1-6
d_call: -
clone_size: -
cdr3_aa: CASSQGEERGNSPLHF
cdr3_nt: TGCGCCAGCAGCCAAGGAGAAGAACGTGGTAATTCACCCCTCCACTTT

v_call: TRBV6-1
j_call: TRBJ2-1
d_call: -
clone_size: once
cdr3_aa: CASSTSLISYNEQFF
cdr3_nt: TGTGCCAGCAGTACTTCCCTGATCTCCTACAATGAGCAGTTCTTC

v_call: TRBV19
j_call: TRBJ2-5
d_call: -
clone_size: -
cdr3_aa: CASSLGRAQETQYF
cdr3_nt: TGTGCCAGCTCTCTCGGACGGGCCCAAGAGACCCAGTACTTC

v_call: TRBV11-1
j_call: TRBJ2-7
d_call: -
clone_size: -
cdr3_aa: CASSFLQGSYEQYF
cdr3_nt: TGTGCCAGCAGCTTCTTACAGGGATCCTACGAGCAGTACTTC

v_call: TRBV5-1
j_call: TRBJ2-5
d_call: -
clone_size: -
cdr3_aa: CASSLMSDHQETQYF
cdr3_nt: TGCGCCAGCAGCTTGATGTCCGACCACCAAGAGACCCAGTACTTC

v_call: TRBV9
j_call: TRBJ2-3
d_call: -
clone_size: -
cdr3_aa: CASRRGGFLSTDTQYF
cdr3_nt: TGTGCCAGCAGGCGGGGCGGGTTCCTCTCCACAGATACGCAGTATTTT

v_call: TRBV15
j_call: TRBJ2-7
d_call: TRBD2
clone_size: -
cdr3_aa: CATSNKGLTREQYF
cdr3_nt: TGTGCCACCAGCAACAAGGGACTAACCAGAGAGCAGTACTTC

v_call: TRBV2
j_call: TRBJ2-7
d_call: -
clone_size: -
cdr3_aa: CASSEGRGGGSYEQYF
cdr3_nt: TGTGCCAGCAGTGAAGGTCGCGGGGGCGGGTCCTACGAGCAGTACTTC

v_call: TRBV7-6
j_call: TRBJ2-5
d_call: TRBD2
clone_size: -
cdr3_aa: CASSLRTRLHYQETQYF
cdr3_nt: TGTGCCAGCAGCCTAAGGACTAGACTTCATTACCAAGAGACCCAGTACTTC

v_call: TRBV5-4
j_call: TRBJ2-7
d_call: -
clone_size: -
cdr3_aa: CASSQARQDLGEQYF
cdr3_nt: TGTGCCAGCAGCCAGGCCCGACAGGACCTCGGCGAGCAGTACTTC

v_call: TRBV15
j_call: TRBJ1-6
d_call: -
clone_size: -
cdr3_aa: CATSRGSGTSGSPLHF
cdr3_nt: TGTGCCACCAGCAGAGGATCGGGGACCTCGGGTTCACCCCTCCACTTT

v_call: TRBV5-6
j_call: TRBJ1-4
d_call: -
clone_size: -
cdr3_aa: CASSLKVATNEKLFF
cdr3_nt: TGTGCCAGCAGCTTGAAGGTTGCAACTAATGAAAAACTGTTTTTT

v_call: TRBV4-3
j_call: TRBJ2-2
d_call: TRBD1
clone_size: -
cdr3_aa: CASSPGTGGTGELFF
cdr3_nt: TGCGCCAGCAGCCCCGGGACAGGGGGAACCGGGGAGCTGTTTTTT

v_call: TRBV7-9
j_call: TRBJ2-1
d_call: TRBD2
clone_size: -
cdr3_aa: CASSLAESSYNEQFF
cdr3_nt: TGTGCCAGCAGCCTAGCGGAGAGCTCCTACAATGAGCAGTTCTTC

v_call: TRBV6-6
j_call: TRBJ2-7
d_call: -
clone_size: -
cdr3_aa: CASSPLRGRDSYEQYF
cdr3_nt: TGTGCCAGCAGTCCCCTCAGAGGCAGGGACTCCTACGAGCAGTACTTC

v_call: TRBV6-1
j_call: TRBJ2-7
d_call: -
clone_size: few
cdr3_aa: CASINRDGYSEQYF
cdr3_nt: TGTGCCAGCATTAATCGGGACGGATACTCCGAGCAGTACTTC

v_call: TRBV6-1
j_call: TRBJ2-5
d_call: TRBD1
clone_size: few
cdr3_aa: CASNLRQGVGETQYF
cdr3_nt: TGTGCCAGCAACCTTAGACAGGGTGTTGGAGAGACCCAGTACTTC

v_call: TRBV5-5
j_call: TRBJ2-7
d_call: -
clone_size: once
cdr3_aa: CASSLGGSNEQYF
cdr3_nt: TGTGCCAGCAGCTTGGGGGGAAGCAACGAGCAGTACTTC

v_call: TRBV30
j_call: TRBJ2-7
d_call: -
clone_size: -
cdr3_aa: CAWGGITNYEQYF
cdr3_nt: TGTGCCTGGGGAGGGATCACTAATTACGAGCAGTACTTC

v_call: TRBV6-5
j_call: TRBJ1-1
d_call: -
clone_size: -
cdr3_aa: CASSYSPGVTEAFF
cdr3_nt: TGTGCCAGCAGTTACTCGCCAGGCGTTACTGAAGCTTTCTTT

v_call: TRBV28
j_call: TRBJ1-2
d_call: -
clone_size: -
cdr3_aa: CASSLSPRQDYGYTF
cdr3_nt: TGTGCCAGCAGTCTATCCCCTCGACAGGACTATGGCTACACCTTC

v_call: TRBV29-1
j_call: TRBJ2-3
d_call: TRBD2
clone_size: -
cdr3_aa: CSVEKREGTDTQYF
cdr3_nt: TGCAGCGTTGAAAAGCGGGAAGGGACAGATACGCAGTATTTT

v_call: TRBV14
j_call: TRBJ2-5
d_call: -
clone_size: -
cdr3_aa: CASSPGDLWRETQYF
cdr3_nt: TGTGCCAGCAGCCCAGGGGACCTCTGGAGGGAGACCCAGTACTTC

v_call: TRBV10-3
j_call: TRBJ2-2
d_call: TRBD2
clone_size: -
cdr3_aa: CAISTGVGRDTGELFF
cdr3_nt: TGTGCCATCAGTACCGGTGTAGGGAGGGACACCGGGGAGCTGTTTTTT

v_call: TRBV7-9
j_call: TRBJ2-4
d_call: -
clone_size: -
cdr3_aa: CASSVGAGAKNIQYF
cdr3_nt: TGTGCCAGCAGCGTTGGGGCTGGGGCCAAAAACATTCAGTACTTC

v_call: TRBV7-3
j_call: TRBJ2-3
d_call: TRBD1
clone_size: -
cdr3_aa: CASSPRGQRTDTQYF
cdr3_nt: TGTGCCAGCAGCCCTCGGGGACAGCGCACAGATACGCAGTATTTT

v_call: TRBV5-1
j_call: TRBJ2-7
d_call: -
clone_size: -
cdr3_aa: CASSLSGATYEQYF
cdr3_nt: TGCGCCAGCAGCTTGTCGGGTGCAACCTACGAGCAGTACTTC

v_call: TRBV7-8
j_call: TRBJ2-2
d_call: TRBD1
clone_size: -
cdr3_aa: CASSPHGQGPGGELFF
cdr3_nt: TGTGCCAGCAGCCCACATGGACAGGGGCCGGGCGGGGAGCTGTTTTTT

v_call: TRBV6-8
j_call: TRBJ1-4
d_call: TRBD1
clone_size: -
cdr3_aa: CASKARDRVLEKLFF
cdr3_nt: TGTGCCAGCAAGGCAAGGGACAGGGTCCTCGAAAAACTGTTTTTT

v_call: TRBV5-5
j_call: TRBJ2-3
d_call: -
clone_size: once
cdr3_aa: CASSPQGLLTDTQYF
cdr3_nt: TGTGCCAGCAGCCCGCAGGGGCTCCTCACAGATACGCAGTATTTT

v_call: TRBV14
j_call: TRBJ2-3
d_call: -
clone_size: -
cdr3_aa: CASSPRGVSDTQYF
cdr3_nt: TGTGCCAGCAGCCCACGCGGGGTTTCAGATACGCAGTATTTT

v_call: TRBV11-2
j_call: TRBJ2-2
d_call: TRBD1
clone_size: -
cdr3_aa: CASSQRTGGHGELFF
cdr3_nt: TGTGCCAGCAGCCAAAGGACAGGGGGCCACGGGGAGCTGTTTTTT

v_call: TRBV9
j_call: TRBJ2-5
d_call: TRBD2
clone_size: -
cdr3_aa: CASSVFSGETQYF
cdr3_nt: TGTGCCAGCAGCGTTTTTAGCGGGGAGACCCAGTACTTC

v_call: TRBV5-1
j_call: TRBJ2-1
d_call: TRBD1
clone_size: -
cdr3_aa: CASSLEGTGAYNEQFF
cdr3_nt: TGCGCCAGCAGCTTGGAAGGGACAGGAGCCTACAATGAGCAGTTCTTC

v_call: TRBV11-2
j_call: TRBJ1-3
d_call: TRBD1
clone_size: -
cdr3_aa: CASSLGEGTGINSGNTIYF
cdr3_nt: TGTGCCAGCAGCTTGGGGGAGGGGACAGGAATAAACTCTGGAAACACCATATATTTT

v_call: TRBV5-1
j_call: TRBJ2-3
d_call: TRBD2
clone_size: -
cdr3_aa: CASSLDSGSYGDTQYF
cdr3_nt: TGCGCCAGCAGCTTGGATAGCGGGAGCTATGGAGATACGCAGTATTTT

v_call: TRBV5-4
j_call: TRBJ2-1
d_call: -
clone_size: -
cdr3_aa: CASSQGLSSYNEQFF
cdr3_nt: TGTGCCAGCAGTCAGGGACTTAGCTCCTACAATGAGCAGTTCTTC

v_call: TRBV11-2
j_call: TRBJ1-2
d_call: -
clone_size: -
cdr3_aa: CASSLVRSAVGGYTF
cdr3_nt: TGTGCCAGCAGCTTAGTAAGGAGTGCAGTGGGTGGCTACACCTTC

v_call: TRBV5-6
j_call: TRBJ1-1
d_call: TRBD1
clone_size: -
cdr3_aa: CASSPGGADRQAEAFF
cdr3_nt: TGTGCCAGCAGCCCGGGGGGGGCGGACAGGCAGGCTGAAGCTTTCTTT

v_call: TRBV5-1
j_call: TRBJ1-4
d_call: -
clone_size: -
cdr3_aa: CASSLSTATNEKLFF
cdr3_nt: TGCGCCAGCAGCTTGTCCACTGCAACTAATGAAAAACTGTTTTTT

v_call: TRBV4-3
j_call: TRBJ2-7
d_call: TRBD2
clone_size: -
cdr3_aa: CASSQSSGSSYEQYF
cdr3_nt: TGCGCCAGCAGCCAGTCTAGCGGGAGCTCCTACGAGCAGTACTTC

v_call: TRBV5-6
j_call: TRBJ2-7
d_call: -
clone_size: -
cdr3_aa: CASSSFLDRSRGEQYF
cdr3_nt: TGTGCCAGCAGCTCGTTCCTGGACAGGTCACGGGGGGAGCAGTACTTC

v_call: TRBV4-3
j_call: TRBJ1-1
d_call: -
clone_size: -
cdr3_aa: CASSQTYRGSNTEAFF
cdr3_nt: TGCGCCAGCAGCCAAACGTACAGAGGCTCGAACACTGAAGCTTTCTTT

v_call: TRBV10-3
j_call: TRBJ2-2
d_call: -
clone_size: -
cdr3_aa: CAISGGTGTGELFF
cdr3_nt: TGTGCCATCAGTGGAGGGACGGGCACCGGGGAGCTGTTTTTT

v_call: TRBV10-2
j_call: TRBJ1-1
d_call: TRBD1
clone_size: -
cdr3_aa: CASRWDRTNTEAFF
cdr3_nt: TGCGCCAGCAGATGGGACAGGACGAACACTGAAGCTTTCTTT